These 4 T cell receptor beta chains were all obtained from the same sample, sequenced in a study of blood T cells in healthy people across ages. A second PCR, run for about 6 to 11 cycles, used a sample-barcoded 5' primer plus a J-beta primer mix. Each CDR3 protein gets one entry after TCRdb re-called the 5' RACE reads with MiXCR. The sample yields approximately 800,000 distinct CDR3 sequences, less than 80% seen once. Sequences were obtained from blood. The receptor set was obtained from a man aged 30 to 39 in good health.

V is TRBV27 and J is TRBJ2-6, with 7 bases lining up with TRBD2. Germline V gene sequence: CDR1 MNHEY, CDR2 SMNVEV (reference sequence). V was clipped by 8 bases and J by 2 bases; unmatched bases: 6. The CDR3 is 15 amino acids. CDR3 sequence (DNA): TGTGCCAGCGGGGCGGGGGACCCTGGGGCCAACGTCCTGACTTTC. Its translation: CASGAGDPGANVLTF.

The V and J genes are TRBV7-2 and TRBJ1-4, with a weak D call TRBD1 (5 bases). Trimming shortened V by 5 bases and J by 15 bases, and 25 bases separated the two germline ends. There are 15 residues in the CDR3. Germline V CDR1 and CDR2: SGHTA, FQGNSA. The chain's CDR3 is CASSLQDPRSGTVFF. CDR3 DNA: TGTGCCAGCAGCCTACAGGACCCGAGATCGGGGACGGTGTTTTTT.

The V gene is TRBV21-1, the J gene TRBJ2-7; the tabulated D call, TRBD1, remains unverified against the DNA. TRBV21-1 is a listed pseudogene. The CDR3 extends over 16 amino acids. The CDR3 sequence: CASSNPPGQGAYEQYF. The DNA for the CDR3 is TGTGCCAGCAGCAACCCTCCGGGACAGGGGGCTTACGAGCAGTACTTC.

The CDR3 loop reads CASSVEKLAGEQFF. The CDR3 DNA is TGTGCCAGCAGCGTAGAGAAACTAGCGGGCGAGCAGTTCTTC. V usage is TRBV9 and J usage is TRBJ2-1; the match to TRBD2 covers 9 bases. The CDR3 has 14 amino acids. V was clipped by 0 bases and J by 10 bases; unmatched bases: 5. Germline V gene lookup returns CDR1 SGDLS and CDR2 YYNGEE.